These 9 T cell receptor beta chains were sequenced from one sample in a study of blood T cell repertoires in COVID-19. Repertoires were generated with immunoSEQ multiplex PCR, while TCRdb's copy carries only in-frame clones and drops some. Among about 170,000 clones listed, about 89% were seen once. Sequenced sample: peripheral blood. Source of these receptors: a man in his 70s with acute or convalescent COVID-19.

The chain combines TRBV5-1 with TRBJ1-1; D is unresolved. V was clipped by 6 bases and J by 0 bases, with 9 bases between them. The length of the CDR3 is 13 residues. Germline values: CDR1 SGHRS, CDR2 YFSETQ. CDR3 nucleotides: TGCGCCAGCACACAGACAATGAACACTGAAGCTTTCTTT. Amino acids: CASTQTMNTEAFF. Using reference TRBV5-1 and TRBJ1-1 for the parts outside the CDR3, the full variable domain is KAGVTQTPRYLIKTRGQQVTLSCSPISGHRSVSWYQQTPGQGLQFLFEYFSETQRNKGNFPGRFSGRQFSNSRSEMNVSTLELGDSALYLCASTQTMNTEAFFGQGTRLTVV.

The chain has TRBV5-5 and TRBJ2-2, with 10 bases lining up with TRBD1. The CDR3 has 16 amino acids. Per germline, CDR1 SGHKS and CDR2 YYEKEE (reference sequence). Germline trimming cut 4 bases from V and 2 bases from J; bases unmatched to any gene: 5. CDR3: CASSGTGALNTGELFF. DNA of the CDR3: TGTGCCAGCAGCGGGACAGGGGCCTTAAACACCGGGGAGCTGTTTTTT. Looking up the rest from reference TRBV5-5 and TRBJ2-2 gives the full variable domain: DAGVTQSPTHLIKTRGQQVTLRCSPISGHKSVSWYQQVLGQGPQFIFQYYEKEERGRGNFPDRFSARQFPNYSSELNVNALLLGDSALYLCASSGTGALNTGELFFGEGSRLTVL.

The chain couples TRBV19 to TRBJ1-5; TRBD1 might be the D (5 bases). V shed 9 bases and J shed 1 base, with 22 bases lying between them. CDR1 and CDR2 from the germline V gene are LNHDA and SQIVND (reference sequence). The CDR3 is 17 amino acids. In DNA form, the CDR3 reads TGTGCCAGCTCTATCTGGGGCGCAGCAGAGAGCAATCAGCCCCAGCATTTT. It encodes CASSIWGAAESNQPQHF.

V gene TRBV6-5 combines with J gene TRBJ1-1; no reliable D call. V was cut by 5 bases and J by 5 bases, with 12 bases left in between. The CDR3 has 13 residues. The V gene's germline CDR1 is MNHEY and CDR2 SVGAGI. CDR3 in amino acids: CASSQREETEAFF. CDR3 DNA: TGTGCCAGCAGTCAGAGGGAGGAAACTGAAGCTTTCTTT.

The chain joins TRBV9 to TRBJ2-5, with 9 bases matching TRBD1. The CDR3 consists of 15 residues. Germline loops: CDR1 SGDLS, CDR2 YYNGEE. V trimming: 3 bases; J trimming: 5 bases; junction bases outside the gene matches: 8. The CDR3 reads CASSARDREVETQYF. The CDR3 DNA sequence: TGTGCCAGCAGCGCCCGGGACAGGGAAGTGGAGACCCAGTACTTC.

The genes are TRBV5-5 and TRBJ1-5; 8 nucleotides align to TRBD1. This CDR3 is built from 14 residues. J gave up 6 bases and V 2 bases, and 4 bases lay outside the gene matches. CDR1 SGHKS and CDR2 YYEKEE come from the germline V gene (reference sequence). The CDR3 DNA follows: TGTGCCAGCAGCTTACAGGGGGTAGGTCAGCCCCAGCATTTT. As protein: CASSLQGVGQPQHF.

The chain couples TRBV7-2 to TRBJ2-5; 8 bases match TRBD1. The ends lost 5 bases at V and 4 bases at J; junction bases unmatched: 6. The CDR3 length is 14 residues. Germline V lookup: CDR1 SGHTA, CDR2 FQGNSA. CDR3 nucleotides: TGTGCCAGCAGCACGGACAGGGTCCTAGAGACCCAGTACTTC. Its translation: CASSTDRVLETQYF.

J is TRBJ1-2 and V is TRBV7-9; a weak D match, TRBD1 (6 bases). The CDR3 loop spans 13 amino acids. Trimming took 4 bases from V and 9 from J, leaving 15 bases between them. Germline V gene data show CDR1 as SEHNR and CDR2 as FQNEAQ (reference sequence). The CDR3 DNA reads TGTGCCAGCAGCTCCCCGGGACATACGAGCTACACCTTC. It codes for CASSSPGHTSYTF.

This chain links TRBV6-5 with TRBJ2-3, with 8 positions matching TRBD2. Germline V gene data show CDR1 as MNHEY and CDR2 as SVGAGI. This CDR3 is built from 11 residues. The V gene end was trimmed by 6 bases and the J gene end by 8 bases; junction bases not matched to a gene: 1. The CDR3, as DNA: TGTGCCAGCAGCCGGGGGGGTACGCAGTATTTT. It translates to CASSRGGTQYF.